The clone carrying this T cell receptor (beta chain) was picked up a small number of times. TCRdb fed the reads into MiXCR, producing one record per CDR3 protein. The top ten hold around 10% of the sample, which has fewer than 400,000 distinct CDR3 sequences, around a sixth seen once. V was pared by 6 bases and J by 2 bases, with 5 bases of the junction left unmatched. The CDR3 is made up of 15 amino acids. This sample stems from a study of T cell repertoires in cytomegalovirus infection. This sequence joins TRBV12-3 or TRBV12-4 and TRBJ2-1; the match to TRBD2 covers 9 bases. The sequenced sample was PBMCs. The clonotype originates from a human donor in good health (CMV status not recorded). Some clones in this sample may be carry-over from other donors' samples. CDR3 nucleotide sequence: TGTGCCAGCAGCCGGGGCGGGAGGGCCTACAATGAGCAGTTCTTC. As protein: CASSRGGRAYNEQFF.